This paragraph reports one TCR beta chain. Antigen: not known. The junction and the germline gene differ at one end; a read error may be behind it. The second PCR ran about 6 to 12 cycles with a sample-barcoded 5' primer and J-beta primers. TCRdb reprocessed the 5' RACE reads with MiXCR, giving one entry per CDR3 protein. The sample consists of just under 550,000 distinct CDR3 sequences, less than 25% of them appearing once. These data come from a study of blood T cells in healthy people across ages. Study background: About one barcoded beta molecule was captured per two T cells (by template switching). Study-wide results and caveats: Older individuals had lower TCR beta diversity per million T cells (the decline was roughly linear).

The CDR3 has 12 amino acids. The germline CDR1 and CDR2 sequences are DFQATT and SNEGSKA (reference sequence). This same sample was also taken into another study, of T cells of mothers and their children.

This TCR came from a boy younger than 18 in good health. The chain uses TRBV20-1 and TRBJ2-1, with 13 bases identical to TRBD2. Sequenced input: blood. CDR3 sequence reads: CSAGATSGRPVF. As DNA, the CDR3 is TGCAGTGCTGGAGCGACTAGCGGGAGGCCCGTATTC.